This T cell receptor beta chain was identified during a study of vaccination and CD4 T cells after COVID-19. Turning to the study itself: Overlapping SARS-CoV-2, HCoV-NL63, HCoV-OC43 and HCoV-229E spike peptides stimulated the cells.

About this clonotype: The antigen is unknown.

Documented treatment: roughly ten-day PBMC culture with coronavirus spike peptide pools or control peptides (ViraFEST assay). The cultures had half their medium swapped for fresh IL-2 medium on days 3 and 7. The Oncomine TCR Beta short-read assay was applied to DNA of cultured CD4+ T cells. TCRdb called the PCR reads again in MiXCR, with one record for every CDR3 protein. This table holds about 21,000 distinct CDR3 sequences, roughly 34% found once. The V gene's germline CDR1 is SGHTA and CDR2 FQGNSA. The CDR3 sequence is 15 residues long. Trimming at V came to 2 bases and at J to 5 bases, leaving 6 bases not matched to a gene.

This TCR was sampled from a human donor who had recovered from COVID-19. Specimen: CD4+ T cells from blood, cultured in vitro, collected before SARS-CoV-2 vaccination. The chain uses TRBV7-2 and TRBJ2-5, with 9 nucleotides matching TRBD1. The chain's CDR3 is CASSLTPGTGETQYF. The DNA for the CDR3 is TGTGCCAGCAGCTTAACTCCGGGGACAGGGGAGACCCAGTACTTC.